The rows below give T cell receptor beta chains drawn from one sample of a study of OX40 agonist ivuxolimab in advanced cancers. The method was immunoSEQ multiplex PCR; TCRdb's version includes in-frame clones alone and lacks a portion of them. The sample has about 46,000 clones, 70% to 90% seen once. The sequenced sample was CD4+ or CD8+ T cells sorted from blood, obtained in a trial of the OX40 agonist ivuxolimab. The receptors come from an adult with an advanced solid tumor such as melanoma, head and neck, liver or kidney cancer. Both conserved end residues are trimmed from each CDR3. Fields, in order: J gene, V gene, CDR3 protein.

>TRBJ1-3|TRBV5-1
ASSENIIISGNTIY
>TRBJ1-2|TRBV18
ASSPGGPRSSYGYT
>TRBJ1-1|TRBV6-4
ASSDSYRGNTEAF
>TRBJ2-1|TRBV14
ASSQDRATSGYSYNEQF
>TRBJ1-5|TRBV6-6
ASSRTPQGAGQPQH
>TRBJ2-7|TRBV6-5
ASSPNRGYEQY
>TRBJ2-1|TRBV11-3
ASSPTSGAYNEQF
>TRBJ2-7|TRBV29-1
SVDAGTDEQY
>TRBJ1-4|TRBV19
ASSIRDRGPTNEKLF
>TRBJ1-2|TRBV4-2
ASSQGGTGHYGYT
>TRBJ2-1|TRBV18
ASSPRRAGEQF
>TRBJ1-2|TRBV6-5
ASSPDTYGYT
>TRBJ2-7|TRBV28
ASSIPTVQY
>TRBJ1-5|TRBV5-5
ASSLAGGRSNQPQH
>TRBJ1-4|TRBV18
ASSAGTRNEKLF
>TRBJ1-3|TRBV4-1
ASSQVRPRGNTIY
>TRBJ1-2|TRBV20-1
SASVGYGYT
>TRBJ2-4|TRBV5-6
ASSLALIENIQY
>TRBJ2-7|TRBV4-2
ASSQDPPSYEQY
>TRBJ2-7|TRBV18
ASSTRLAGGTEQY
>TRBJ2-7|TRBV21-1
ASSIRLIATPYRD
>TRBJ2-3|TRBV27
ASRRRTGGTDTQY
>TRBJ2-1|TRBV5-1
ASSPGLANHNEQF
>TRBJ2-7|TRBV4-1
ASSTPWGHHEQY
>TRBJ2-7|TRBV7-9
ASSSTSGRANEQY
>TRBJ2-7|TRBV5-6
ASREAGPSYEQY
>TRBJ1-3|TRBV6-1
ASGQVSGNTIY
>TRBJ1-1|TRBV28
ASSPGTVKAF
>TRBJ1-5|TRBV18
ASSHDSPNQPQH
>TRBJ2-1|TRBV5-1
ASSPSPPGSGSAYNEQF
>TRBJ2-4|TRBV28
ASSQGGGLVAKNIQY
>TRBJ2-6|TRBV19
ASSMVPDSGANVLT
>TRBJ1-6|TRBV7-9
ASSSQDRNNSPLH
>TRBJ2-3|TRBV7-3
ASSELAGVPDTQY
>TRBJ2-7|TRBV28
ASTSSPGQVTFMLSYEQY
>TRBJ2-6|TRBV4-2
ASSQERPLNSGANVLT
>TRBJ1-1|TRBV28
ASSLFTGGVGEAF
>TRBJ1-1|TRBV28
ASSSDSDLEAF
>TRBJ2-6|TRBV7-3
ASSLTGQGSSGANVLT
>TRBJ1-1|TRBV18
ASSPLKGAAEAF
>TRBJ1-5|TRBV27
ASSFLGPDQPQH
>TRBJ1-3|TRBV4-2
ASSQGSPGGAGNTIY
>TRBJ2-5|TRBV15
ATSRGLGPQETQY
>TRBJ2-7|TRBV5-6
ASSRRGLLGEQY
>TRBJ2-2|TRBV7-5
ASPAAGGPTGELF